Below are 14 T cell receptor beta chains sequenced from a single sample in a study of T cells in localized non-small cell lung cancer. The protocol was immunoSEQ multiplex PCR, while the TCRdb copy is restricted to in-frame clones and leaves out a portion. The sample shows about 70,000 clones, roughly 90% of them seen only once. The sequences come from peripheral blood, collected before any cancer treatment. These receptors all stem from a male donor at least 60 years old with stage III squamous cell lung carcinoma.

V gene TRBV5-6 combines with J gene TRBJ2-5, with D hard to call. CDR1 SGHDT and CDR2 YYEEEE come from the germline V gene. With 0 bases removed from V and 1 base from J, the gap between germline ends came to 7 bases. The CDR3 spans 14 residues. The CDR3 DNA follows: TGTGCCAGCAGCTTGGGGGAAGCCCAAGAGACCCAGTACTTC. The encoded protein is CASSLGEAQETQYF.

This chain connects TRBV4-3 to TRBJ2-4; 11 bases match TRBD1. The ends lost 1 base at V and 2 bases at J; junction bases unmatched: 4. CDR3 length: 17 residues. Germline CDR1 LGHNA, CDR2 YSLEER. This chain's CDR3 is CASSQGDRGVPKNIQYF. As DNA, the CDR3 is TGCGCCAGCAGCCAAGGGGACAGGGGGGTACCCAAAAACATTCAGTACTTC.

This chain links TRBV19 with TRBJ2-2; D not certain. V was clipped by 7 bases and J by 8 bases, with 11 bases between them. CDR3 length: 12 residues. CDR1 is LNHDA and CDR2 is SQIVND in the germline V gene (reference sequence). The CDR3 protein is CASMARWGELFF. CDR3 sequence (DNA): TGTGCCAGTATGGCTCGATGGGGGGAGCTGTTTTTT.

The J gene is TRBJ1-3, the V gene TRBV7-2, with 8 bases that match TRBD1. V was clipped by 3 bases and J by 4 bases; unmatched bases: 5. Germline V lookup: CDR1 SGHTA, CDR2 FQGNSA. CDR3 length equals 15 residues. The CDR3 DNA follows: TGTGCCAGCAGCTTCCGGACAGGGCAAGGAAACACCATATATTTT. Protein sequence: CASSFRTGQGNTIYF.

The chain employs TRBV7-8 and TRBJ2-5; a possible D gene is TRBD2 (6 bases). Germline V gene sequence: CDR1 SGHVS, CDR2 FQNEAQ. There are 15 residues in the CDR3. The germline V and J ends were trimmed by 4 bases and 1 base, with 13 bases remaining between them. CDR3 in DNA: TGTGCCAGCAGCTCCCTCGGAGGGGCCCAAGAGACCCAGTACTTC. Translated: CASSSLGGAQETQYF. Looking up the rest from reference TRBV7-8 and TRBJ2-5 gives the full variable domain: GAGVSQSPRYKVAKRGQDVALRCDPISGHVSLFWYQQALGQGPEFLTYFQNEAQLDKSGLPSDRFFAERPEGSVSTLKIQRTQQEDSAVYLCASSSLGGAQETQYFGPGTRLLVL.

The chain links TRBV7-2 to TRBJ1-2; D is uncertain. Trimming shortened V by 0 bases and J by 10 bases, and 15 bases separated the two germline ends. Germline values: CDR1 SGHTA, CDR2 FQGNSA. The CDR3 extends over 14 amino acids. This CDR3 is CASSLAGQSPLYTF. The CDR3 DNA reads TGTGCCAGCAGCTTAGCCGGGCAAAGTCCTCTCTACACCTTC.

Points on this clone: Likely a read error: the CDR3 ends without its conserved phenylalanine or tryptophan. This chain uses TRBV27 with TRBJ1-6; D is possibly TRBD1 (5 bases). With 3 bases removed from V and 5 bases from J, the gap between germline ends came to 14 bases. The CDR3 has 16 amino acids. Germline V lookup: CDR1 MNHEY, CDR2 SMNVEV (reference sequence). The DNA for the CDR3 is TGTGCCAGCAGTTTCGGGTCCCCAGGGAATAATTCACCCCTCCACCTT. Translated, it gives CASSFGSPGNNSPLHL.

V is TRBV7-9 and J is TRBJ1-1; TRBD1 aligns across 9 bases. With V trimmed by 5 bases and J by 6 bases, 10 bases remained unmatched. The CDR3 extends over 15 amino acids. The germline V gene has CDR1 SEHNR and CDR2 FQNEAQ (reference sequence). Here the CDR3 DNA reads TGTGCCAGCAGCCCGGGACAGGGTAGGGTGGCTGAAGCTTTCTTT. Translated, it gives CASSPGQGRVAEAFF.

The V call is TRBV6-5, the J call TRBJ1-4; D call uncertain. Trimming pared 5 bases from V and 7 bases from J, leaving 5 bases between. CDR1 is MNHEY, CDR2 SVGAGI, per germline. This CDR3 is 11 amino acids long. CDR3 coding DNA: TGTGCCAGCAGTATGGGTGAAAAACTGTTTTTT. Its protein is CASSMGEKLFF.

The gene calls are TRBV5-1 and TRBJ1-6, with 7 bases identical to TRBD1. There are 16 residues in the CDR3. V dropped 2 bases and J dropped 5; count of bases not matched to a gene: 7. Per germline, CDR1 SGHRS and CDR2 YFSETQ. The CDR3 sequence is CASSFTGVRDNSPLHF. CDR3 coding DNA: TGCGCCAGCAGCTTTACAGGGGTTCGGGATAATTCACCCCTCCACTTT.

The rearrangement links TRBV6-1 to TRBJ1-2; D call uncertain. Trimming shortened V by 3 bases and J by 3 bases, and 5 bases separated the two germline ends. This CDR3 is built from 12 residues. CDR1 is MNHNS and CDR2 is SASEGT in the germline V gene. This CDR3 is CASSEGYYGYTF. The CDR3 DNA reads as TGTGCCAGCAGTGAGGGGTACTATGGCTACACCTTC.

This chain uses TRBV5-4 with TRBJ2-5; D unresolved. The V and J ends lost 4 bases and 3 bases respectively, with 7 bases between them. The CDR3 loop spans 12 amino acids. Germline values: CDR1 SGHNT, CDR2 YYREEE (reference sequence). The CDR3 sequence: CASSEFEETQYF. The CDR3 nucleotides are TGTGCCAGCAGCGAATTCGAAGAGACCCAGTACTTC. Drawing the rest from reference TRBV5-4 and TRBJ2-5, the complete variable domain is ETGVTQSPTHLIKTRGQQVTLRCSSQSGHNTVSWYQQALGQGPQFIFQYYREEENGRGNFPPRFSGLQFPNYSSELNVNALELDDSALYLCASSEFEETQYFGPGTRLLVL.

This clone has only a few counts. The V and J genes are TRBV10-3 and TRBJ2-5, with D tentatively TRBD2 (5 bases). The CDR3 is 13 residues long. Germline V gene lookup returns CDR1 ENHRY and CDR2 SYGVKD. Between the trimmed V and J ends, which lost 7 bases and 4 bases, there was a span of 13 bases. CDR3 region: CAITGSTIETQYF. CDR3 nucleotides: TGTGCCATCACGGGGAGTACCATAGAGACCCAGTACTTC.

This chain links TRBV6-1 with TRBJ2-6; no definite D call. The germline V gene has CDR1 MNHNS and CDR2 SASEGT. The CDR3 covers 14 residues. The V end was cut by 5 bases, the J end by 1 base, with 6 bases between. The CDR3 DNA follows: TGTGCCAGCAGTACAGCGTCTGGGGCCAACGTCCTGACTTTC. Protein product: CASSTASGANVLTF.